The 32 T cell receptor beta chains below were found in one sample sequenced in a study of blood T cells in healthy people across ages. A second roughly 7 to 12 cycle PCR used barcoded and J-beta primers. TCRdb independently ran MiXCR on the 5' RACE reads; one entry per CDR3 protein. The sample records around 1,000,000 distinct CDR3 sequences, under 40% being singletons. The sequenced sample consisted of blood. Source of these receptors: a man between 18 and 35 years old in good health.

This clonotype was seen more than once but under ten times. The genes are TRBV5-1 and TRBJ2-1; 7 nucleotides align to TRBD1. CDR3 length equals 13 residues. Looked up from germline, CDR1 is SGHRS and CDR2 is YFSETQ. Unmatched junction bases numbered 7, after V lost 6 bases and J lost 7 bases. As DNA, the CDR3 is TGCGCCAGCAACGTCTTACAGGGGAATGAGCAGTTCTTC. This encodes CASNVLQGNEQFF. Supplemented by reference TRBV5-1 and TRBJ2-1, the full variable domain reads KAGVTQTPRYLIKTRGQQVTLSCSPISGHRSVSWYQQTPGQGLQFLFEYFSETQRNKGNFPGRFSGRQFSNSRSEMNVSTLELGDSALYLCASNVLQGNEQFFGPGTRLTVL.

This clonotype was recorded at least ten times. The V gene is TRBV4-3, the J gene TRBJ2-3; D remains unclear. Germline values: CDR1 LGHNA, CDR2 YSLEER. The CDR3 runs to 20 residues. Trimming pared 0 bases from V and 7 bases from J, leaving 29 bases between. The CDR3 region is CASSQDGTREGYGTRYTQYF. The CDR3 DNA is TGCGCCAGCAGCCAAGATGGTACGAGAGAAGGTTATGGTACGAGGTATACGCAGTATTTT.

J is TRBJ2-1 and V is TRBV27, with D maybe TRBD1 (5 bases). This CDR3 spans 15 amino acids. Deletions cut 5 bases from V and 4 bases from J, with 15 bases between. Germline V gene sequence: CDR1 MNHEY, CDR2 SMNVEV (reference sequence). The DNA for the CDR3 is TGTGCCAGCAGTGGGGCGAACAGTTCTTACAATGAGCAGTTCTTC. Amino acid sequence: CASSGANSSYNEQFF.

Regarding this clonotype: At one end, the junction sequence differs from germline, possibly due to a read error. This chain joins TRBV27 and TRBJ1-2; D unresolved. Germline V gene data show CDR1 as MNHEY and CDR2 as SMNVEV (reference sequence). This CDR3 contains 14 residues. The CDR3 nucleotides read TGTGTCAGCAGTTCCTATACATCCGAGGGAGGCTACACCTTC. Its protein is CVSSSYTSEGGYTF.

The J gene is TRBJ1-2, the V gene TRBV6-5; TRBD1 matches at 7 bases. This CDR3 is 14 amino acids long. V dropped 2 bases and J dropped 1; count of bases not matched to a gene: 1. CDR1 MNHEY and CDR2 SVGAGI come from the germline V gene. In DNA form, the CDR3 reads TGTGCCAGCAGTTACGACAGGGATAACTATGGCTACACCTTC. The encoded protein is CASSYDRDNYGYTF.

V and J are TRBV2 and TRBJ2-5; the D gene is possibly TRBD1 (6 bases). TRBJ2-7 explains the end of the DNA better; the J call may be wrong. Germline CDR1 and CDR2: SNHLY and FYNNEI. The CDR3 extends over 14 amino acids. The CDR3 sequence is CASRNEVQGYEQYF. DNA for the CDR3: TGTGCCAGCAGGAATGAAGTACAGGGATACGAGCAGTACTTC.

This clonotype was observed a few times. The V and J genes are TRBV24-1 and TRBJ1-2; perhaps TRBD1 as D (5 bases). Trimming took 4 bases from V and 8 from J, leaving 13 bases between them. The CDR3 runs 13 residues. Germline V lookup: CDR1 KGHDR, CDR2 SFDVKD. CDR3 amino acids: CATSDGTSGGYTF. Written as DNA, the CDR3 is TGTGCCACCAGTGACGGGACCTCGGGAGGCTACACCTTC.

V usage is TRBV10-3 and J usage is TRBJ2-1, with D unresolved. The V gene lost 0 bases and the J gene lost 4 bases, with 10 bases spanning the gap. The length of the CDR3 is 15 residues. The germline gives CDR1 ENHRY, CDR2 SYGVKD. The CDR3 spells CAISESGLSYNEQFF. CDR3 DNA sequence: TGTGCCATCAGTGAGTCTGGTCTATCTTACAATGAGCAGTTCTTC.

The chain is built from TRBV20-1 and TRBJ1-5; no firm D call. V lost 7 bases, J lost 1 base, and 20 bases lay in between. This CDR3 is 16 amino acids long. Germline V CDR1 and CDR2: DFQATT, SNEGSKA (reference sequence). CDR3 nucleotide sequence: TGCAGTGTCGGTCGATCCGGGCCCTGGAGCAATCAGCCCCAGCATTTT. Translating gives CSVGRSGPWSNQPQHF.

The chain couples TRBV4-2 to TRBJ1-3, with D maybe TRBD1 (5 bases). V lost 7 bases to trimming and J lost 4 bases, with 20 bases between them. Germline loops: CDR1 LGHNA, CDR2 YNFKEQ. The CDR3 covers 16 residues. The CDR3 sequence: CASTSLRAALGNTIYF. DNA of the CDR3: TGTGCCAGCACGTCCCTCAGGGCCGCCTTGGGAAACACCATATATTTT.

The sample holds a few counts of this clonotype. This chain links TRBV6-2 or TRBV6-3 with TRBJ2-1, with 9 bases that match TRBD2. The germline V gene encodes CDR1 MNHEY and CDR2 SVGEGT. V gave up 3 bases and J gave up 5 bases; unmatched junction bases: 5. The CDR3 runs 15 residues. CDR3: CASSYVASGNNEQFF. In nucleotides, the CDR3 is TGTGCCAGCAGTTATGTGGCTAGCGGGAACAATGAGCAGTTCTTC.

This chain uses TRBV20-1 with TRBJ1-5; D gene uncertain. Trimming shortened V by 8 bases and J by 4 bases, and 12 bases separated the two germline ends. Germline CDR1 and CDR2: DFQATT and SNEGSKA (reference sequence). CDR3 size: 12 residues. CDR3 region: CSLGRFNQPQHF. The CDR3 nucleotides read TGCAGTCTCGGACGGTTTAATCAGCCCCAGCATTTT.

A word on this clonotype: A single base separates this from a much larger clone, so it may be a read error. The chain recombines TRBV7-3 with TRBJ1-6, with D hard to call. The CDR3 extends over 14 amino acids. The germline CDR1 and CDR2 sequences are SGHTA and FQGTGA. Between the trimmed V and J ends, which lost 1 base and 10 bases, there was a span of 11 bases. CDR3 in amino acids: CASSLKPGESPLHF. The CDR3 DNA sequence: TGTGCCAGCAGCTTAAAGCCAGGAGAATCACCCCTCCACTTT. The full variable domain, rest sourced from reference TRBV7-3 and TRBJ1-6, is GAGVSQTPSNKVTEKGKYVELRCDPISGHTALYWYRQSLGQGPEFLIYFQGTGAADDSGLPNDRFFAVRPEGSVSTLKIQRTERGDSAVYLCASSLKPGESPLHFGNGTRLTVT.

The genes are TRBV6-5 and TRBJ1-6; unclear D gene. Trimming shortened V by 6 bases and J by 4 bases, and 10 bases separated the two germline ends. CDR1 and CDR2 (germline): MNHEY, SVGAGI. The CDR3 contains 14 residues. CDR3 amino acids: CASRDGLYNSPLHF. CDR3 sequence (DNA): TGTGCCAGCAGGGACGGTCTGTATAATTCACCCCTCCACTTT.

This rearrangement joins TRBV20-1 to TRBJ2-3; 9 bases line up with TRBD2. CDR3 length: 17 amino acids. The ends lost 1 base at V and 2 bases at J; junction bases unmatched: 10. In germline, CDR1 is DFQATT, CDR2 SNEGSKA (reference sequence). The CDR3 region is CSARVPGSGGLTDTQYF. The CDR3 DNA sequence: TGCAGTGCTAGAGTCCCAGGTAGCGGGGGCCTCACAGATACGCAGTATTTT.

This clonotype was seen more than once but under ten times. The CDR3 DNA reads TGTGCCAGCAGCCAAATCGGCACTGAAGCTTTCTTT. It codes for CASSQIGTEAFF. The V and J genes are TRBV14 and TRBJ1-1; D remains unclear. V lost 2 bases, J lost 4 bases, and 5 bases lay in between. Germline values: CDR1 SGHDN, CDR2 FVKESK. The CDR3 covers 12 residues.

Only one count was recorded for this clonotype. This chain uses TRBV6-1 with TRBJ1-5; 11 nucleotides align to TRBD1. Trimming took 7 bases from V and 6 from J; bases not matched to a gene: 5. The germline V gene encodes CDR1 MNHNS and CDR2 SASEGT. The CDR3 has 14 residues. CDR3 amino acids: CASTADRGLQPQHF. The CDR3 DNA sequence: TGTGCCAGCACAGCGGACAGGGGGCTTCAGCCCCAGCATTTT.

The chain uses TRBV29-1 and TRBJ2-7; D is tentatively TRBD1 or TRBD2 (5 bases each). Germline loops: CDR1 SQVTM, CDR2 ANQGSEA. CDR3 length: 13 amino acids. V was cut by 7 bases and J by 7 bases, with 20 bases left in between. Here the CDR3 reads CSGEGIPSDEQYF. In nucleotides, the CDR3 is TGCAGCGGTGAGGGGATTCCCTCGGATGAGCAGTACTTC.

This sequence joins TRBV5-1 and TRBJ2-1; 14 bases match TRBD2. Germline-derived CDR1 and CDR2 are SGHRS and YFSETQ. Losses at the gene ends were 2 bases for V and 0 bases for J; bases not matched to a gene: 7. The CDR3 is 19 residues long. As DNA, the CDR3 is TGCGCCAGCAGCTTACGGGGACTAGCGGGGGCCCACTCCTACAATGAGCAGTTCTTC. Protein sequence: CASSLRGLAGAHSYNEQFF.

The chain is built from TRBV5-1 and TRBJ2-1, with 8 bases identical to TRBD1. This CDR3 is 14 amino acids long. Germline V gene data show CDR1 as SGHRS and CDR2 as YFSETQ. Trimming at V came to 4 bases and at J to 7 bases, leaving 7 bases not matched to a gene. The CDR3 here is CASSQGQGVNEQFF. The DNA of the CDR3 is TGCGCCAGCAGCCAAGGACAGGGAGTTAATGAGCAGTTCTTC. Filled out from reference TRBV5-1 and TRBJ2-1, the complete variable domain reads KAGVTQTPRYLIKTRGQQVTLSCSPISGHRSVSWYQQTPGQGLQFLFEYFSETQRNKGNFPGRFSGRQFSNSRSEMNVSTLELGDSALYLCASSQGQGVNEQFFGPGTRLTVL.

The chain carries TRBV30 and TRBJ1-4, with 10 positions matching TRBD1. Germline loops: CDR1 GTSNPN, CDR2 SVGIG (reference sequence). V gave up 1 base and J gave up 8 bases; unmatched junction bases: 4. This CDR3 is 14 amino acids long. CDR3 region: CAWSGDRGGEKLFF. DNA of the CDR3: TGTGCCTGGAGTGGGGACAGGGGAGGGGAAAAACTGTTTTTT.

This clonotype was seen more than once but under ten times. The DNA of the CDR3 is TGCGCCAGCAGCCAAGGACACTACTATGGCTACACCTTC. Translation: CASSQGHYYGYTF. The J gene is TRBJ1-2, the V gene TRBV4-1; D unclear. This CDR3 spans 13 amino acids. The germline CDR1 and CDR2 sequences are MGHRA and YSYEKL. Trimming removed 1 base from V and 3 bases from J, with 6 bases in between.

This clonotype occurred many times. V gene TRBV7-9 combines with J gene TRBJ2-1, with D possibly TRBD1 on 6 matching bases. The germline gives CDR1 SEHNR, CDR2 FQNEAQ (reference sequence). V lost 3 bases and J lost 6, with 12 bases in between. This CDR3 has 14 residues. The CDR3 region is CASSLEQGINEQFF. The CDR3 nucleotides read TGTGCCAGCAGCTTGGAGCAGGGGATCAATGAGCAGTTCTTC.

The J gene is TRBJ2-1, the V gene TRBV6-1; 8 bases agree with TRBD1. Trimming cost V 5 bases and J 5 bases; bases outside gene matches: 8. CDR3 length equals 15 residues. Germline values: CDR1 MNHNS, CDR2 SASEGT. CDR3 DNA sequence: TGTGCCAGCAGTATGGGGGACAGGCTCAACAATGAGCAGTTCTTC. Amino acid sequence: CASSMGDRLNNEQFF.

The chain links TRBV7-2 to TRBJ2-1; no reliable D call. This CDR3 has 14 amino acids. Germline V gives CDR1 SGHTA, CDR2 FQGNSA. V dropped 4 bases and J dropped 6 bases, with 13 bases sitting between them. In nucleotides, the CDR3 is TGTGCCAGCAGCTCCGCTGCGGCCAGCAATGAGCAGTTCTTC. Translating it yields CASSSAAASNEQFF.

This clonotype was observed at least ten times. The chain joins TRBV7-2 to TRBJ2-3; 7 positions match TRBD1. CDR1 is SGHTA, CDR2 FQGNSA, per germline. With V trimmed by 1 base and J by 0 bases, 1 base remained unmatched. The CDR3 contains 15 residues. This CDR3 reads CASSLGTGSTDTQYF. In DNA, the CDR3 is TGTGCCAGCAGCTTAGGGACAGGTAGCACAGATACGCAGTATTTT.

The chain recombines TRBV3-1 with TRBJ1-2; TRBD1 matches 7 bases. CDR1 and CDR2 (germline): LGHDT, YNNKEL (reference sequence). CDR3 length equals 14 residues. V shed 1 base, J shed 8 bases, and the junction held 7 bases outside the gene matches. The CDR3, as DNA: TGTGCCAGCAGCCAAGCGACAGGGATAGTGGGCTACACCTTC. Encoded protein: CASSQATGIVGYTF.

This clonotype was observed a few times. This rearrangement joins TRBV10-3 to TRBJ1-2; D is undetermined. From germline, CDR1 is ENHRY and CDR2 SYGVKD. The V end lost 0 bases, the J end lost 6 bases, and 11 bases lay between the germline ends. This CDR3 has 14 residues. CDR3 nucleotide sequence: TGTGCCATCAGTGAGTCGATGCAGGTAGATGGCTACACCTTC. As protein: CAISESMQVDGYTF.

The chain employs TRBV18 and TRBJ1-2; the match to TRBD1 covers 10 bases. V was pared by 3 bases and J by 6 bases, with 4 bases of the junction left unmatched. Germline values: CDR1 KGHSH, CDR2 LQKENI. The CDR3 covers 14 residues. The CDR3 is CASSPQGTGDGYTF. The CDR3 bases are TGTGCCAGCTCACCCCAAGGGACAGGGGATGGCTACACCTTC.

V gene TRBV9 combines with J gene TRBJ2-7, with D tentatively TRBD2 (5 bases). The CDR3 is 15 residues long. Germline lookup yields CDR1 SGDLS and CDR2 YYNGEE. Trimming took 3 bases from V and 7 from J, leaving 20 bases between them. The CDR3 nucleotides are TGTGCCAGCAGCGCCGGGCCGGGAAATTACAATGAGCAGTACTTC. Translated: CASSAGPGNYNEQYF.

Many counts were recorded for this clonotype. The chain uses TRBV12-3 or TRBV12-4 and TRBJ2-7; weak D call: TRBD1 (6 bases). Trimming pared 0 bases from V and 4 bases from J, leaving 10 bases between. This CDR3 is 14 amino acids long. CDR3 protein: CASSLASQGYEQYF. The CDR3 region has the DNA TGTGCCAGCAGTTTAGCCAGCCAGGGGTACGAGCAGTACTTC.

There are a few counts of this clonotype. The junction shows a germline mismatch at one end, possibly a read error. This rearrangement joins TRBV7-9 to TRBJ2-1; 9 bases are shared with TRBD2. Germline V gives CDR1 SEHNR, CDR2 FQNEAQ (reference sequence). The CDR3 length is 15 residues. For the CDR3, the DNA is TGTGCCAGCAGCCCACCGGGACTAGCTATAAATGGGCAGTTCTTC. Translated, it gives CASSPPGLAINGQFF.